This T cell receptor beta chain was identified during a study of monozygotic twins with inflammatory bowel disease. With regard to this clonotype: Its target is not known.

The CDR3 consists of 15 residues. Findings and caveats of the study: Support for any single strong IBD-associated signal or clonotype was not found. Lower sharing of clonotypes with other individuals was seen in IBD patients than in healthy twins. This was most marked in patients showing signs of disease activity.

One entry per CDR3 protein, without DNA, is what TCRdb gives after re-calling the 5' RACE reads. The table for this sample gives approximately 400,000 distinct CDR3 sequences. This clonotype was sampled from a human donor with ulcerative colitis or Crohn's disease, or a healthy co-twin of an affected twin (not recorded which). The gene calls are TRBV12-3 or TRBV12-4 and TRBJ1-4. The sequenced sample was blood. This chain's CDR3 is CASSLGSGVEEKLFF.